This T cell receptor beta chain was sequenced in a study of graft-versus-host responses after intestinal transplantation. Turning to the study itself: All recipients got anti-thymocyte globulin induction, then tacrolimus and steroids for three to four years.

This clone was counted a single time. Its antigen is currently unknown. Sequenced by immunoSEQ multiplex PCR; TCRdb stores in-frame clones only, minus some. This table has about 89,000 clones, approximately 94% appearing once. The V and J ends lost 5 bases and 9 bases, in that order; junction bases with no gene match: 7. The CDR3 is 13 residues long. The V gene's germline CDR1 is LNHNV and CDR2 YYDKDF (reference sequence). This sample comprised unstimulated CD8+ T cells sorted from spleen or lymph node cells, obtained before intestinal transplant. The clonotype was recovered from a human donor who received an intestinal transplant. This chain links TRBV15 with TRBJ2-1, with TRBD2 matching 7 bases. The chain's CDR3 is CATSGGTTTEQFF. In DNA form, the CDR3 reads TGTGCCACCAGCGGGGGGACTACCACTGAGCAGTTCTTC.